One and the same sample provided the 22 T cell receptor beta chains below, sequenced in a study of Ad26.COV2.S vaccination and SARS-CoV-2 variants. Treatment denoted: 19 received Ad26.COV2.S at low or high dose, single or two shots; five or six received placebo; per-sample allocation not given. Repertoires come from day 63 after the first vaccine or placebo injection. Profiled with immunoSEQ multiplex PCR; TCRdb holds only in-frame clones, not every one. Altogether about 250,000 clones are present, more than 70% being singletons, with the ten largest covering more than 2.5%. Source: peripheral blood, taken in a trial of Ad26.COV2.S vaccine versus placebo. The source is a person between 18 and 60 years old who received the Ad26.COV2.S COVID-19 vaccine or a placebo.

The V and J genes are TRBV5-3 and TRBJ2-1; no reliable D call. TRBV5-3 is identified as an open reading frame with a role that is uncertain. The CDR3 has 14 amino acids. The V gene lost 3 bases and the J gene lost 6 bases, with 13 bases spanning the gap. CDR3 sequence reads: CARSSNAKPNEQFF. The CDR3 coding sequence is TGTGCCAGAAGCTCCAATGCCAAGCCCAATGAGCAGTTCTTC.

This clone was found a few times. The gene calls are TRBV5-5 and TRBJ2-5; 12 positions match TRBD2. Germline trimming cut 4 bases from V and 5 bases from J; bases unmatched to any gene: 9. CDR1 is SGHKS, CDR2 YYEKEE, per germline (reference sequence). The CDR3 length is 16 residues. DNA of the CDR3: TGTGCCAGCAGCCAGGACCCTAGCGGGGGGGCGGAGACCCAGTACTTC. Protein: CASSQDPSGGAETQYF.

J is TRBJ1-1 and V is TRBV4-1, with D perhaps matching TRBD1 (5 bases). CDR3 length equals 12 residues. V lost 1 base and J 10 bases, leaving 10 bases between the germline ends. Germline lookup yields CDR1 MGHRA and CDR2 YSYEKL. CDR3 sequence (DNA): TGCGCCAGCAGCCAAGCGCAGGGTCCAGCTTTCTTT. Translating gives CASSQAQGPAFF.

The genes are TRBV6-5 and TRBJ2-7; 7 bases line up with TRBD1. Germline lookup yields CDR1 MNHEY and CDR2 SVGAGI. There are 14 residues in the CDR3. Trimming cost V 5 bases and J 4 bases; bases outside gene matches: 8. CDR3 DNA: TGTGCCAGCAGTCAGACAGGGCAGATTTACGAGCAGTACTTC. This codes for CASSQTGQIYEQYF.

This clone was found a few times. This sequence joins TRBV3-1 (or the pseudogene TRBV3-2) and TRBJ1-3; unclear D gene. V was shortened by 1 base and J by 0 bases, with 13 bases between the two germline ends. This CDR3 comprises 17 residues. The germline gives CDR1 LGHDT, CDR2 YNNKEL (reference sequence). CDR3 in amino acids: CASSQAGLVYSGNTIYF. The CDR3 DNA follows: TGTGCCAGCAGCCAAGCGGGCCTCGTCTACTCTGGAAACACCATATATTTT.

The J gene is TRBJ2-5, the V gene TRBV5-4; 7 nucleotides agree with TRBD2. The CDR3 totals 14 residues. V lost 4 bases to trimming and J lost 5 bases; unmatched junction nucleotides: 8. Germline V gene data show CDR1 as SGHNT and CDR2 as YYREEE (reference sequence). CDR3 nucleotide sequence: TGTGCCAGCAGCCGTGGGGGGGGATTGGAGACCCAGTACTTC. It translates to CASSRGGGLETQYF.

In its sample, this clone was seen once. The CDR3 DNA sequence: TGCAGCGCATTATCCGGGACAACGAACTATGGCTACACCTTC. It translates to CSALSGTTNYGYTF. This rearrangement joins TRBV29-1 to TRBJ1-2, with a weak D call TRBD1 (6 bases). The CDR3 runs 14 residues. The germline gives CDR1 SQVTM, CDR2 ANQGSEA. V lost 7 bases, J lost 2 bases, and 17 bases lay in between.

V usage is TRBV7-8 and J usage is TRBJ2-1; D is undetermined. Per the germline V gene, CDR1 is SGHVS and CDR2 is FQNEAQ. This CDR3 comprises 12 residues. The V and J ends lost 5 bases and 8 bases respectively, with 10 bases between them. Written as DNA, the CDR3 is TGTGCCAGCAGCCCGTTTGGGGATGAGCAGTTCTTC. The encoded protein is CASSPFGDEQFF.

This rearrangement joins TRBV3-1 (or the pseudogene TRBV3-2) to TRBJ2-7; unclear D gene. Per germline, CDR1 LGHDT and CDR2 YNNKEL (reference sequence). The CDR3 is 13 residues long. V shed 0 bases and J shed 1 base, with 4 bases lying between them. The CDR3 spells CASSQEGSYEQYF. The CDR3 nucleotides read TGTGCCAGCAGCCAAGAGGGTTCCTACGAGCAGTACTTC.

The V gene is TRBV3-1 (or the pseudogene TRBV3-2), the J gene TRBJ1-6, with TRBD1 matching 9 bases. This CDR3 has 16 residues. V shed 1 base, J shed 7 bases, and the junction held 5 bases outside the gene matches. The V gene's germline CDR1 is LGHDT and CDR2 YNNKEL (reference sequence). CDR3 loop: CASSQVGTGTNSPLHF. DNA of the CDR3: TGTGCCAGCAGCCAAGTGGGGACAGGGACCAATTCACCCCTCCACTTT.

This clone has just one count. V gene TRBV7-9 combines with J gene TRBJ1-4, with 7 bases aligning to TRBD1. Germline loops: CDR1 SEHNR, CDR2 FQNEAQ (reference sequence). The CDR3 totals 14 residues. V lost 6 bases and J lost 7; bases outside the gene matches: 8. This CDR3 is CASSPTGRGEKLFF. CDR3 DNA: TGTGCCAGCAGTCCGACAGGGAGGGGTGAAAAACTGTTTTTT.

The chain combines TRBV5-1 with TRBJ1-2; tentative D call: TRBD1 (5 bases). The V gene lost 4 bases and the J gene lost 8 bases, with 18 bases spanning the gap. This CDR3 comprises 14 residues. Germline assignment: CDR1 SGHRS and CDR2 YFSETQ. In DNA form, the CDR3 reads TGCGCCAGCAGCGACCAGGACACGATCTACGGCTACACCTTC. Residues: CASSDQDTIYGYTF.

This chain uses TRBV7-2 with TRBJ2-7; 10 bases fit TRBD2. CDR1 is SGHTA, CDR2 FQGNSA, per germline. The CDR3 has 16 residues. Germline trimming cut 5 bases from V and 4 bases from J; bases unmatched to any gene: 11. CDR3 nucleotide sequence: TGTGCCAGCAGCCAATGGGGACTAGCGCAACTATACGAGCAGTACTTC. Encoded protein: CASSQWGLAQLYEQYF.

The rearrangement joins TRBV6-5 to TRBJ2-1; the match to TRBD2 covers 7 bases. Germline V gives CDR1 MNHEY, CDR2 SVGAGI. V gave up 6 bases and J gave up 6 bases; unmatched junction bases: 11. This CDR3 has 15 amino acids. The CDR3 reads CASRPTSDFFNEQFF. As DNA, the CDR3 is TGTGCCAGCAGGCCCACTAGCGACTTCTTCAATGAGCAGTTCTTC.

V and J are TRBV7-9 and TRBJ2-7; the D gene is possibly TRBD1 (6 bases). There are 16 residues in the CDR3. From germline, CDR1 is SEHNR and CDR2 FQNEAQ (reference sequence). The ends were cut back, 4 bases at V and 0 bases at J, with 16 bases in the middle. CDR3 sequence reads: CASSSFTGPSSYEQYF. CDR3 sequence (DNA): TGTGCCAGCAGCTCCTTCACAGGGCCCAGCTCCTACGAGCAGTACTTC.

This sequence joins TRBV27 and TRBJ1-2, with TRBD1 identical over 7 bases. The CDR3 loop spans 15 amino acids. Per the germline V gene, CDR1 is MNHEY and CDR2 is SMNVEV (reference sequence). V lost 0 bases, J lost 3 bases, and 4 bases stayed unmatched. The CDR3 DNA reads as TGTGCCAGCAGTTTATCCCCCGACAGGGACTATGGCTACACCTTC. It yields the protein CASSLSPDRDYGYTF.

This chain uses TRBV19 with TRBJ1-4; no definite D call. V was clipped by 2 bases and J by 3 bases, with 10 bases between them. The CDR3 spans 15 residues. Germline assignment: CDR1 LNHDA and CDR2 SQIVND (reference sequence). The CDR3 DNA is TGTGCCAGTAGTATACGGGCAGCCCCTAATGAAAAACTGTTTTTT. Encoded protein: CASSIRAAPNEKLFF.

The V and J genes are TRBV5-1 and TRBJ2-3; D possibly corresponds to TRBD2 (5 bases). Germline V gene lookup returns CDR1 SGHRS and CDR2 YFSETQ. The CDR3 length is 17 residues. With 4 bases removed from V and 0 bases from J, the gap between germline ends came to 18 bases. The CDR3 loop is CASSLGSSAASTDTQYF. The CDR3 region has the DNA TGCGCCAGCAGCCTGGGGAGCTCAGCGGCGAGCACAGATACGCAGTATTTT.

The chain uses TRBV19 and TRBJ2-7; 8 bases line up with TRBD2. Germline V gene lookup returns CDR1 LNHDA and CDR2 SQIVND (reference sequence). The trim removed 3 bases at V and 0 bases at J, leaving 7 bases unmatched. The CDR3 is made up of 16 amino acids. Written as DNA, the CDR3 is TGTGCCAGTAGTATTCTGGCGGGAGGAAGCTCCTACGAGCAGTACTTC. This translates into CASSILAGGSSYEQYF.

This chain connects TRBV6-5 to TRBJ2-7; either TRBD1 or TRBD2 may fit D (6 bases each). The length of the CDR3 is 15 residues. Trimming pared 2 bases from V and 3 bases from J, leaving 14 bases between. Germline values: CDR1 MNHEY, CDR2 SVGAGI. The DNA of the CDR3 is TGTGCCAGCAGTTACGAGGGACTGGGACACTACGAGCAGTACTTC. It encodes CASSYEGLGHYEQYF.

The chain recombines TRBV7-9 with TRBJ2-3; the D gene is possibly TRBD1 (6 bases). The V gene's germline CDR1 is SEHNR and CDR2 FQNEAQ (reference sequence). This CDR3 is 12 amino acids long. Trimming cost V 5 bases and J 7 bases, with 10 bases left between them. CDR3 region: CASSPQGYTQYF. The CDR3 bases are TGTGCCAGCAGCCCCCAGGGGTATACGCAGTATTTT.

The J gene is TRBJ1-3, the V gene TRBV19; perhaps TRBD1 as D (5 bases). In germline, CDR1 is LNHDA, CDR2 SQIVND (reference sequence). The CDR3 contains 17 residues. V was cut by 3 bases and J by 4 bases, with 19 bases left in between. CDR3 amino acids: CASSISLTVDSGNTIYF. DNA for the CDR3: TGTGCCAGTAGTATCAGTCTGACAGTCGATTCCGGAAACACCATATATTTT.